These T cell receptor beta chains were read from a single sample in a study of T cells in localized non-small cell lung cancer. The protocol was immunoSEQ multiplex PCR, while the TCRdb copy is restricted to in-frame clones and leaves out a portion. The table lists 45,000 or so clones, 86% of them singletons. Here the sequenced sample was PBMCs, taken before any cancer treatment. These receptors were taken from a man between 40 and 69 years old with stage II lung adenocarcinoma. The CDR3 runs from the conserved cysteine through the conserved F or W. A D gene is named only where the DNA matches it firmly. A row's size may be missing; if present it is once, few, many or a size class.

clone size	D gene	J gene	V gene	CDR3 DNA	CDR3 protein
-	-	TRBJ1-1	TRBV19	TGTGCCAGTAGTATAGGAGTCAGCATGAACACTGAAGCTTTCTTT	CASSIGVSMNTEAFF
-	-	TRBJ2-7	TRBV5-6	TGTGCCAGCAGCTTACTTGACAGTCCGATCGGGCTCGAGCAGTACTTC	CASSLLDSPIGLEQYF
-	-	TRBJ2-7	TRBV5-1	TGCGCCAGCAGCTTGGATGGCAGGGTCTACGAGCAGTACTTC	CASSLDGRVYEQYF
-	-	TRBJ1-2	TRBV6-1	TGTGCCAGCAGTGCAAGACGGTCCCTTGGCTATGGCTACACCTTC	CASSARRSLGYGYTF
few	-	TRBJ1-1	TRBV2	TGTGCCAGTTTGACAGGACACGGGGACACTGAAGCTTTCTTT	CASLTGHGDTEAFF
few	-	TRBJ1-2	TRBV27	TGTGCCAGCAGTTCCCGGATGGGAATGGACTATGGCTACACCTTC	CASSSRMGMDYGYTF
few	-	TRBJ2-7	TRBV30	TGTGCCTGGAGTGAAGACTACTTAACCTACGAGCAGTACTTC	CAWSEDYLTYEQYF
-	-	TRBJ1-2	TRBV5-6	TGTGCCAGCAGCCAGCAGGGGAGCTATTTGGATGGCTACACCTTC	CASSQQGSYLDGYTF
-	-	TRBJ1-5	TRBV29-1	TGCAGCGTTGGCGATAGCAATCAGCCCCAGCATTTT	CSVGDSNQPQHF
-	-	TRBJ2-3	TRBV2	TGTGCCAGCAGTGCGGAGTTAGCGGGCACAGATACGCAGTATTTT	CASSAELAGTDTQYF
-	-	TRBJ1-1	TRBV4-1	TGCGCCAGCACCTCTCCCTTCATGGGCACTGAAGCTTTCTTT	CASTSPFMGTEAFF
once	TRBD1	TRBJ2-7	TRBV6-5	TGTGCCAGCAGTTACGACGGGACAGGGGAGGTCTACGAGCAGTACTTC	CASSYDGTGEVYEQYF
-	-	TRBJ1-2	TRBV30	TGTGCCTGGAGTTCCCCGGGGGGGCAAAAAGTTGGCTATGGCTACACCTTC	CAWSSPGGQKVGYGYTF
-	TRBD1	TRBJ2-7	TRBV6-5	TGTGCCAGCAGTTACTCCTGGACAGGCTACGAGCAGTACTTC	CASSYSWTGYEQYF
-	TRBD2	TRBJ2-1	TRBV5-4	TGTGCCAGCACCATGACTAGCGGGGGGGATGAGCAGTTCTTC	CASTMTSGGDEQFF
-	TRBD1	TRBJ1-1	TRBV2	TGTGCCAGCAGTGAATCCCCACTCAGGGGGGACACTGAAGCTTTCTTT	CASSESPLRGDTEAFF
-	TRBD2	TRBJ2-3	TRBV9	TGTGCCAGCAGCGTACAGACCCCTTCAGCGGGGAGGCTTTATAGCACAGATACGCAGTATTTT	CASSVQTPSAGRLYSTDTQYF
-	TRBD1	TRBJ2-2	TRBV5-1	TGCGCCAGCAGCATACGGACAGGGGGTTTTTCGGGCACCGGGGAGCTGTTTTTT	CASSIRTGGFSGTGELFF
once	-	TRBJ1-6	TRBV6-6	TGTGCCAGCAGTCTGTACAGGGAGAATTCACCCCTCCACTTT	CASSLYRENSPLHF
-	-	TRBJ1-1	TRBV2	TGTGCCAGCAGTGTCAGCAACACTGAAGCTTTCTTT	CASSVSNTEAFF
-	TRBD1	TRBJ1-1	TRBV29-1	TGCAGCGTGGGGACAGGGTGGGCTGAAGCTTTCTTT	CSVGTGWAEAFF
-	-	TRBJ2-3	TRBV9	TGTGCCAGCAGCGAACGTCCTCAGGGCGCAGATACGCAGTATTTT	CASSERPQGADTQYF
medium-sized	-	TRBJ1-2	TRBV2	TGTGCCAGCAGTGAAGCGACGCAAGCTAACTATGGCTACACCTTC	CASSEATQANYGYTF
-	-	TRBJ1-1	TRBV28	TGTGCCAGCAGTTCCTCCAGGGAGAACACTGAAGCTTTCTTT	CASSSSRENTEAFF
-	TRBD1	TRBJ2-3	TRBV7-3	TGTGCCAGCAGCGACAGGGTTTATGATACGCAGTATTTT	CASSDRVYDTQYF
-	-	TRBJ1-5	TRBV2	TGTGCCAACAGTGAAGACAGAGGAACCCAGCATTTT	CANSEDRGTQHF
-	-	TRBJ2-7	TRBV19	TGTGCCAGTAGTATAACCGAGACTCAATCCACCTACGAGCAGTACTTC	CASSITETQSTYEQYF
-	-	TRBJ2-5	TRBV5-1	TGCGCCAGCAGCCCCGGTGGGGTCCGGGGGACCCAGTACTTC	CASSPGGVRGTQYF
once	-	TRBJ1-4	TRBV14	TGTGCCAGCAGCCTAATAGGAAGGGCCGGGAATGAAAAACTGTTTTTT	CASSLIGRAGNEKLFF
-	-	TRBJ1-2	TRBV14	TGTGCCAGCAGCCAACCCCTTGACGAGGGCGCCTATGGCTACACCTTC	CASSQPLDEGAYGYTF
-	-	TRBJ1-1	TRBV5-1	TGCGCCAGCAGCCCTGGAGTTATGAACACTGAAGCTTTCTTT	CASSPGVMNTEAFF
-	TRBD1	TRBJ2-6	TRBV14	TGTGCCAGCAGCCAAGATCGGGGGACAGGGTATGCGGCCAACGTCCTGACTTTC	CASSQDRGTGYAANVLTF
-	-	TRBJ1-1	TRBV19	TGTGCCAGTAAAGTGGCTATTGCCACACTGAACGCTTTCTTT	CASKVAIATLNAFF
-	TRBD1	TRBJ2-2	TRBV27	TGTGCCAGCAGTCAAGACAGGGATGAGACCGGGGAGCTGTTTTTT	CASSQDRDETGELFF
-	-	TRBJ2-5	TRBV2	TGTGCCAGCACCGGGGAGAGGGGTGAGACCCAGTACTTC	CASTGERGETQYF
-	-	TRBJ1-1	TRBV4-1	TGCGCCAGCAGCCAATTAGGGGGGAATCCATCCACTGAAGCTTTCTTT	CASSQLGGNPSTEAFF
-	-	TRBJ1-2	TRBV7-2	TGTGCCAGCAGCTTAAACCGGGACTTTCATGGCTACACCTTC	CASSLNRDFHGYTF
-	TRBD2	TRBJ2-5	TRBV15	TGTGCCACCAGCAGATTCACTAGCGGGGGGGCCACTGAGACCCAGTACTTC	CATSRFTSGGATETQYF
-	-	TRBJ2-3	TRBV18	TGTGCCAGCTCACCTAAAGGGATCCGGGCCGAAGCGGGTACGCAGTATTTT	CASSPKGIRAEAGTQYF
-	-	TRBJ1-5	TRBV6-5	TGTGCCAGCAGTTACTCACGCATTCCAGGCAATCAGCCCCAGCATTTT	CASSYSRIPGNQPQHF
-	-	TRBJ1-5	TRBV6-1	TGTGCCAGCAGTGATGGAGACAGGTGGGTGGGCAATCAGCCCCAGCATTTT	CASSDGDRWVGNQPQHF
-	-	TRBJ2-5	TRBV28	TGTGCCAGCAGTCCGCACGGGACTTCGCAAGAGACCCAGTACTTC	CASSPHGTSQETQYF
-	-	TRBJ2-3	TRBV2	TGTGCCAGCAGTGAAATTACGGGAGATGATACGCAGTATTTT	CASSEITGDDTQYF
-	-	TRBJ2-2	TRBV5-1	TGCGCCAGCAGCTTGGAACCCGGGACGACGAACACCGGGGAGCTGTTTTTT	CASSLEPGTTNTGELFF
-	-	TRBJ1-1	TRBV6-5	TGTGCCAGCAGTGAAAAAGAAGACAGAGAAGCTTTCTTT	CASSEKEDREAFF
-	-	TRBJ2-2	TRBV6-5	TGTGCCAGCACCAGGGGGGCCAGAGGCGGGGAGCTGTTTTTT	CASTRGARGGELFF
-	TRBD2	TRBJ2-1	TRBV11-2	TGTGCCAGCGGGCTAGCGGGGATTAGTGAGCAGTTCTTC	CASGLAGISEQFF